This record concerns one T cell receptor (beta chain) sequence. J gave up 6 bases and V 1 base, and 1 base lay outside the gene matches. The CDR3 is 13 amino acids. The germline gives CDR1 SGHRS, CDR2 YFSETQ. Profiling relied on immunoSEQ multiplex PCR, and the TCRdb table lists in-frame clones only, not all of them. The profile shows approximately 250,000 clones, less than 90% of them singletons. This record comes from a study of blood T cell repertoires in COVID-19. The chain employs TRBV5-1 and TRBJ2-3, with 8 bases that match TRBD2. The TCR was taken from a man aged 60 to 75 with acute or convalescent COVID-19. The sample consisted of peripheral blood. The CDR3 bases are TGCGCCAGCAGCTTGAGACTAGCGGATACGCAGTATTTT. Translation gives CASSLRLADTQYF.